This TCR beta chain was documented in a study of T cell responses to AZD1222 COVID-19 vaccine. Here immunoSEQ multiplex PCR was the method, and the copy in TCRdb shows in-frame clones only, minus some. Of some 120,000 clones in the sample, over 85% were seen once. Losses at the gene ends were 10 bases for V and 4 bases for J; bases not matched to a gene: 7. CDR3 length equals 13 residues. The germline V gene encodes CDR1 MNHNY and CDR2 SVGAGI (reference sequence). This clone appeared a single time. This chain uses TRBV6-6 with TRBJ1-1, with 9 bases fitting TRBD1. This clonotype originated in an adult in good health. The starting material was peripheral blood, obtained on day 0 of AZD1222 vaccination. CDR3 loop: CAMHRGPATEAFF. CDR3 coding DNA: TGTGCCATGCACAGGGGGCCTGCCACTGAAGCTTTCTTT.